The 7 T cell receptor beta chains below were found in one sample sequenced in a study of shared clonotypes between healthy human individuals. Using immunoSEQ multiplex PCR, the repertoire was profiled, and TCRdb retains in-frame clones only, with some absent. Here the sample spans 2 million to 2.5 million clones, approximately 95% being singletons. Sequenced sample: naive CD4+ T cells sorted from blood. Specified subset: CD45RA+ positively selected. These receptors were obtained from a man younger than 35 in good health.

This clone was recorded only once. This rearrangement joins TRBV19 to TRBJ2-2; 7 bases map to TRBD2. Germline CDR1 LNHDA, CDR2 SQIVND (reference sequence). The CDR3 loop spans 15 amino acids. With 1 base clipped from V and 1 base from J, the junction kept 0 bases outside the gene matches. The CDR3 region is CASSIAGGNTGELFF. The CDR3 region has the DNA TGTGCCAGTAGTATAGCGGGAGGGAACACCGGGGAGCTGTTTTTT.

V is TRBV5-1 and J is TRBJ2-2; D possibly uses TRBD1 or TRBD2 (6 bases each). The CDR3 runs 15 residues. Trimming left V 6 bases short and J 2 bases short, with 14 bases between. The germline CDR1 and CDR2 sequences are SGHRS and YFSETQ. This CDR3 reads CASKGQRANTGELFF. The CDR3 nucleotides are TGCGCCAGCAAAGGACAGCGGGCTAACACCGGGGAGCTGTTTTTT.

The V gene is TRBV9, the J gene TRBJ1-6; D may be TRBD1 (6 bases). Trimming removed 9 bases at V and 8 bases at J, with 18 bases between. Germline assignment: CDR1 SGDLS and CDR2 YYNGEE. The CDR3 loop spans 14 amino acids. CDR3 DNA: TGTGCCACCAACAGGGACGGGGGGGATTCACCCCTCCACTTT. Translated, it gives CATNRDGGDSPLHF.

Regarding this clone: Other DNA sequences in this sample translate to the same CDR3. The rearrangement links TRBV30 to TRBJ2-6; D not resolved. CDR3 length: 12 amino acids. Trimming took off 2 bases at V and 4 bases at J, with 3 bases between the two ends. Germline V gives CDR1 GTSNPN, CDR2 SVGIG (reference sequence). CDR3 nucleotide sequence: TGTGCCTGGAGTCCGGGGGCCAACGTCCTGACTTTC. It is translated as CAWSPGANVLTF.

The CDR3: CASSPAGAASYNEQFF. As DNA, the CDR3 is TGCGCCAGCAGCCCGGCGGGAGCCGCCTCCTACAATGAGCAGTTCTTC. The chain recombines TRBV5-1 with TRBJ2-1; 7 nucleotides align to TRBD2. Germline V gene data show CDR1 as SGHRS and CDR2 as YFSETQ. With V trimmed by 4 bases and J by 0 bases, 7 bases remained unmatched. The CDR3 is made up of 16 amino acids.

The gene calls are TRBV12-2 and TRBJ2-7; the table assigns TRBD2, which was not confirmed against the DNA. TRBV12-2 is flagged as a pseudogene. The CDR3 contains 11 residues. The CDR3 here is CASRFLYEQYF. The CDR3 DNA sequence: TGTGCAAGTCGCTTTTTATACGAGCAGTACTTC.

The chain combines TRBV4-3 with TRBJ2-7, with 8 bases lining up with TRBD2. Germline values: CDR1 LGHNA, CDR2 YSLEER. Losses at the gene ends were 0 bases for V and 1 base for J; bases not matched to a gene: 5. The CDR3 runs 16 residues. CDR3: CASSQERSGRSYEQYF. As DNA, the CDR3 is TGCGCCAGCAGCCAAGAGCGGAGCGGGAGATCCTACGAGCAGTACTTC.